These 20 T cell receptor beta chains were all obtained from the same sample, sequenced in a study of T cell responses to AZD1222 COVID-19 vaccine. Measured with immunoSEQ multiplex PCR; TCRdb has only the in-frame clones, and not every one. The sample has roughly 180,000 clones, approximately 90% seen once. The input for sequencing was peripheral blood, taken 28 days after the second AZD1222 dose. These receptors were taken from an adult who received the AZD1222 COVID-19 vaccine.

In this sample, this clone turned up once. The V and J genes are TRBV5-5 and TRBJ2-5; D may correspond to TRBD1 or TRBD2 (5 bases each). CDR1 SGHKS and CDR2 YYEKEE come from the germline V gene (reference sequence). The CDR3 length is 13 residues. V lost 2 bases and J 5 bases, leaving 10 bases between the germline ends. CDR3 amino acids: CASSFGTAETQYF. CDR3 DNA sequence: TGTGCCAGCAGCTTCGGGACGGCGGAGACCCAGTACTTC. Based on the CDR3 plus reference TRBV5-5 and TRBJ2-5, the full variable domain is DAGVTQSPTHLIKTRGQQVTLRCSPISGHKSVSWYQQVLGQGPQFIFQYYEKEERGRGNFPDRFSARQFPNYSSELNVNALLLGDSALYLCASSFGTAETQYFGPGTRLLVL.

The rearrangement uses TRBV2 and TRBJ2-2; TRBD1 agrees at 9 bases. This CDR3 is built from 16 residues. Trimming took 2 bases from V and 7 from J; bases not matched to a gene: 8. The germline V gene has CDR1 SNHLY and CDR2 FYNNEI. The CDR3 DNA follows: TGTGCCAGCAGTGAAACAGGGGGCCGAATAGGCGGGGAGCTGTTTTTT. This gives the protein CASSETGGRIGGELFF. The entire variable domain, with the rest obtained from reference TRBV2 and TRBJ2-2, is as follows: EPEVTQTPSHQVTQMGQEVILRCVPISNHLYFYWYRQILGQKVEFLVSFYNNEISEKSEIFDDQFSVERPDGSNFTLKIRSTKLEDSAMYFCASSETGGRIGGELFFGEGSRLTVL.

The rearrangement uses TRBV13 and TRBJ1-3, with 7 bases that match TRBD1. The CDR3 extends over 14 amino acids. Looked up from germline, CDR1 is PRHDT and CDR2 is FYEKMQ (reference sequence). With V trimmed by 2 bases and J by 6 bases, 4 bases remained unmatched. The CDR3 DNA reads TGTGCCAGCAGCTTAACCGGGACAGTAAACACCATATATTTT. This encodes CASSLTGTVNTIYF.

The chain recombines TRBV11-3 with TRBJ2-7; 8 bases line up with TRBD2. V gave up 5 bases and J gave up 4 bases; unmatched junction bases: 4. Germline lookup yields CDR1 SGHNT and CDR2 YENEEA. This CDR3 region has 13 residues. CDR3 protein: CASSMGLEYEQYF. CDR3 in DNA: TGTGCCAGCAGCATGGGACTAGAGTACGAGCAGTACTTC.

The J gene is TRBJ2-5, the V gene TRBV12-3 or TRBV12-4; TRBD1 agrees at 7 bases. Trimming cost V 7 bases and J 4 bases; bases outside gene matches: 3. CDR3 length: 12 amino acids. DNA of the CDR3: TGTGCCAGCAATACAGGGGTAGAGACCCAGTACTTC. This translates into CASNTGVETQYF.

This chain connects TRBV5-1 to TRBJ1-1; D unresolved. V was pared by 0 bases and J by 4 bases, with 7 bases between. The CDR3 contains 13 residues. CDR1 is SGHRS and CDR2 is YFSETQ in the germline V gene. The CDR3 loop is CASSLVQATEAFF. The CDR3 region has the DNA TGCGCCAGCAGCTTGGTCCAGGCCACTGAAGCTTTCTTT. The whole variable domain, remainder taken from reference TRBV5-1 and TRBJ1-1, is KAGVTQTPRYLIKTRGQQVTLSCSPISGHRSVSWYQQTPGQGLQFLFEYFSETQRNKGNFPGRFSGRQFSNSRSEMNVSTLELGDSALYLCASSLVQATEAFFGQGTRLTVV.

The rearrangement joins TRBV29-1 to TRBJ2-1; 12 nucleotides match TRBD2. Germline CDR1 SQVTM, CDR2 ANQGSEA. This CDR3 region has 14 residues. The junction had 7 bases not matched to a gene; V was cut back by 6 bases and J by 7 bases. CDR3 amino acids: CSVAGTSGSNEQFF. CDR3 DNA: TGCAGCGTGGCCGGGACTAGCGGGTCGAATGAGCAGTTCTTC.

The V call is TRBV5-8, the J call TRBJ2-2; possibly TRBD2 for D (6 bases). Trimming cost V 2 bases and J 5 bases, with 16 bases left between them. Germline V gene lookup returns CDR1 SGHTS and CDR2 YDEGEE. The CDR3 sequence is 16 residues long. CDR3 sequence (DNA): TGTGCCAGCAGCTTTGGGTGGATAGGAGGGACCGGGGAGCTGTTTTTT. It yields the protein CASSFGWIGGTGELFF.

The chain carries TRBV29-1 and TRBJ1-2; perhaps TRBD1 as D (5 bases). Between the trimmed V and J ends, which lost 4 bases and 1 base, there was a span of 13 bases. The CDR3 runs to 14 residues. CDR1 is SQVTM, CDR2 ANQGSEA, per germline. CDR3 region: CSVGGGWGNYGYTF. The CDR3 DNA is TGCAGCGTTGGTGGGGGGTGGGGTAACTATGGCTACACCTTC.

CDR3 in amino acids: CASSWDGNYGYTF. The CDR3 bases are TGTGCCAGCAGCTGGGACGGGAACTATGGCTACACCTTC. The gene calls are TRBV7-9 and TRBJ1-2; D is perhaps TRBD1 (5 bases). From germline, CDR1 is SEHNR and CDR2 FQNEAQ (reference sequence). V was clipped by 4 bases and J by 2 bases, with 8 bases between them. There are 13 residues in the CDR3.

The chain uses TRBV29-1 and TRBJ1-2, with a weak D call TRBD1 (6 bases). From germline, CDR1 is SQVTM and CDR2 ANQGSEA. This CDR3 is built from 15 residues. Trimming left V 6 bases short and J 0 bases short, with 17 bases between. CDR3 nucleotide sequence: TGCAGCGTACCGGACAGCCTTCTCTCTAACTATGGCTACACCTTC. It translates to CSVPDSLLSNYGYTF.

The CDR3 DNA sequence: TGTGCCAGCTCACCGGACAGGGACTATGGCTACACCTTC. The encoded protein is CASSPDRDYGYTF. The V and J genes are TRBV18 and TRBJ1-2; 8 nucleotides line up with TRBD1. This CDR3 spans 13 amino acids. After removal of 3 bases from V and 3 bases from J, the junction contained 0 bases not matched to a gene. Per germline, CDR1 KGHSH and CDR2 LQKENI.

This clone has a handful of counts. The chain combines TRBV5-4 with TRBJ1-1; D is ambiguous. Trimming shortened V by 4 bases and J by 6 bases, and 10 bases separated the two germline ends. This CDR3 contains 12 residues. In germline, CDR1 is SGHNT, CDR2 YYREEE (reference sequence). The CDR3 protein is CASSGMAAEAFF. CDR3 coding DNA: TGTGCCAGCAGCGGAATGGCGGCTGAAGCTTTCTTT. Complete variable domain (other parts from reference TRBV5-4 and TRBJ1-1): ETGVTQSPTHLIKTRGQQVTLRCSSQSGHNTVSWYQQALGQGPQFIFQYYREEENGRGNFPPRFSGLQFPNYSSELNVNALELDDSALYLCASSGMAAEAFFGQGTRLTVV.

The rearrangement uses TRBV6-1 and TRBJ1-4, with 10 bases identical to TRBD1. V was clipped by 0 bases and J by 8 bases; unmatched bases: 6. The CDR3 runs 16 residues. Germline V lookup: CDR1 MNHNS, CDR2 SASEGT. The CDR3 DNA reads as TGTGCCAGCAGTGAAGCCAGACAGGGGGCAGGGGAAAAACTGTTTTTT. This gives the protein CASSEARQGAGEKLFF.

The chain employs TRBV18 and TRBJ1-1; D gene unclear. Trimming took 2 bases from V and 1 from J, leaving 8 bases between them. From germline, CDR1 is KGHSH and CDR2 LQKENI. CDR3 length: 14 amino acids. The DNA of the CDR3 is TGTGCCAGCTCACCATACTCACAGAACACTGAAGCTTTCTTT. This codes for CASSPYSQNTEAFF.

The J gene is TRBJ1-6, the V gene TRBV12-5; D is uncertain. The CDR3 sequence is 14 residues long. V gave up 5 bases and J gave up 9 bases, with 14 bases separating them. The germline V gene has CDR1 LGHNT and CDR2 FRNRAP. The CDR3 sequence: CASGPGPSSSPLHF. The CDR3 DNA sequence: TGTGCTAGTGGTCCGGGTCCCTCGAGTTCACCCCTCCACTTT.

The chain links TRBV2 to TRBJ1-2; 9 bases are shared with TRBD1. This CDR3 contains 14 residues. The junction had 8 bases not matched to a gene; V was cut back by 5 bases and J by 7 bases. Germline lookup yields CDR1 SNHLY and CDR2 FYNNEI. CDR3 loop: CASSPGTGRSGYTF. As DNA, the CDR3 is TGTGCCAGCAGTCCTGGGACAGGGCGGAGTGGCTACACCTTC.

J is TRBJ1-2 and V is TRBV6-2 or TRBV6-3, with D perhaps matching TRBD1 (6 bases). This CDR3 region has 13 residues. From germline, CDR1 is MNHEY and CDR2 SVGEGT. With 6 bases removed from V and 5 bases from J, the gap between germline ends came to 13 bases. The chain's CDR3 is CASSDTGRYGYTF. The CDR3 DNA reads TGTGCCAGCAGCGACACAGGGAGGTATGGCTACACCTTC.

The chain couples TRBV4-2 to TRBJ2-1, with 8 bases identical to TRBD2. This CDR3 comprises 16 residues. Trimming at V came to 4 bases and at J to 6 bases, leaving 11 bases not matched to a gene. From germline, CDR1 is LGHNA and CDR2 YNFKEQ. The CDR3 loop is CASSLAMGLGGNEQFF. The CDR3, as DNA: TGTGCCAGCAGCCTAGCAATGGGACTAGGGGGCAATGAGCAGTTCTTC.

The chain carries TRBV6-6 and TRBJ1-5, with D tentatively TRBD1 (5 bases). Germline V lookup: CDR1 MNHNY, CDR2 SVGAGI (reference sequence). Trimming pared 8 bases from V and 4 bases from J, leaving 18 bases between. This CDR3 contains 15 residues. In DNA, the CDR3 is TGTGCCAGCGAACAGGAACTCCGGATGAATCAGCCCCAGCATTTT. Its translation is CASEQELRMNQPQHF.